This T cell receptor (beta chain) comes out of a study of identical twins (TCRdb year 2016). Turning to the overall study: The study deep-sequenced TCR alpha and beta repertoires from monozygotic twins, unrelated adults of various ages and cord blood to test whether fetal clonotypes persist. To rule out contamination, the twin experiments were replicated at different times with different library preparation protocols. Overall results and qualifications from the work: Because the same donors could not be followed over many years, the conclusions relied on cross-sectional statistical analysis. A weaker excess of twin sharing was found in beta out-of-frame sequences because the signal-to-noise ratio was lowered by fewer shared sequences. Out-of-frame TCR alpha sequences shared between twins showed an excess of low generation-probability sequences compared with coincidental sharing between unrelated individuals. Zero-insertion analyses could be partly confounded by invariant T cells such as MAIT and iNKT, though diverse VJ usage argued against such confounding for most clonotypes. Abundant cord blood beta clonotypes had fewer insertions, young adult naive repertoires showed a similar but weaker trend, and memory repertoires showed no such trend. Out-of-frame TCR alpha sharing in monozygotic twins was systematically underestimated by recombination models, whereas sharing between unrelated individuals was in agreement with the recombination models.

There are many counts of this clonotype. Its antigen is not yet known. No much larger clone exists at a distance of one base, and base qualities are not known. Every donor was a healthy Caucasian. The twin cohort comprised three pairs of female monozygotic twins, all aged roughly 18 to 29 years. Peripheral blood mononuclear cells were used as the source from which RNA for TCR libraries was isolated. The receptor library was made with 5' RACE. For sequencing, an Illumina HiSeq 2000 was employed. Template switching introduced a universal primer binding site; the final cDNA contained a unique molecular identifier, enabling accurate counting of TCR cDNA molecules. Specific primers in the conserved constant-segment region were used to synthesize first-strand cDNA for the TCR alpha and beta chains. To control for contamination, each cDNA library was double barcoded with a SMART-Mk sample barcode plus Illumina barcodes. TruSeq adapter sequences, together with Illumina sample barcodes, were added in two successive PCR steps. The Illumina HiSeq platform was used with custom primers to sequence TCR alpha and beta cDNA libraries. On the study's bioinformatics: MiGEC was used to process raw reads and extract unique molecular identifiers, and MiXCR was used to find CDR3 positions. Recombination models were inferred per individual with the repgenHMM and IGoR tools using an EM algorithm. The analysis of shared clonotypes was done with the tcR package in R, with sharing normalized by the product of cloneset sizes. To study raw recombination free of thymic and clonal selection effects, out-of-frame nonproductive sequences were analyzed. TCRdb itself trimmed the public reads at Q25 with fastp, ran MiXCR and retained productive beta chains. Every CDR3 protein is listed once, alongside the most common genes and DNA of its rows. TCRdb's processing, not the study's, gives the V and J calls here. Counted in this sample were fewer than 900,000 distinct CDR3 sequences; around 20% of them appeared once. The top ten clones comprise around 4.5% of the sample.

The CDR3 runs 14 amino acids, cysteine and phenylalanine included. Only CDR3 DNA remains: 42 bases, in frame from the first base. V loses 6 bases at its end and J loses 0 bases; junction bases beyond the gene matches: 8. CDR1 DFQATT and CDR2 SNEGSKA were looked up in the germline V gene (reference sequence). The sample was also reused in another study, on T cells expressing NK-cell markers. In that second paper, the authors write: About eight donors provided sorted CD3+CD56+NKG2C+, CD3+CD56+NKG2C- and CD3+CD56-NKG2C+ T-cell subsets, whose TCR beta-chain repertoires were profiled. Among the eight sequenced donors, seven were HCMV-seropositive and one was HCMV-seronegative. To restrict sorting to alphabetaTCR-expressing T cells, an anti-gammadeltaTCR antibody was added in several experiments. For about 6 donors, the dominant CD3+CD56+NKG2C+ clonotypes were among the top 10 CD8+ clonotypes and accounted for roughly 1.0-8% of CD8+ T cells. Those dominant clonotypes were again the most abundant among CD3+CD56-NKG2C+ cells in four donors, at roughly 28.3-60.1%. Whether the expanded NKG2C-expressing T cell clones were specific for HCMV antigens remained unclear. The study sequenced eight donors, all healthy volunteers chosen at random: three men and five women. A commercial ELISA kit detecting HCMV-specific IgG in serum was used to determine HCMV serostatus. For several donors, bulk peripheral blood T-cell repertoires were additionally sequenced from unsorted PBMC. MIGEC was used to demultiplex reads and group reads by UMI, and MiTCR was used to assemble and quantify clonotypes. To exclude erroneous sequences, only TCR cDNA sequences supported by at least two reads were retained. The tcR package was used for downstream repertoire analysis, and clonotypes were matched across fractions by CDR3 nucleotide sequence plus V segment. VDJmatch was used to annotate antigen specificity against VDJdb, with one amino acid substitution in CDR3 allowed.

Sequenced material: PBMCs. This TCR derives from a woman aged 18-30 years in good health. The V and J genes are TRBV20-1 and TRBJ2-7; 7 nucleotides in the junction match TRBD1. The sequence in DNA is TGCAGTGCAGACACAGGGGAAGGCTCCTACGAGCAGTACTTC. Translated, this gives CSADTGEGSYEQYF.